This entry lists 5 T cell receptor beta chains sequenced from one sample in a study of identical twins. TCRdb reprocessed the 5' RACE reads with MiXCR, giving one entry per CDR3 protein. The profile shows 410,000 or so distinct CDR3 sequences, 15% to 20% of them singletons. Sequenced sample: naive T cells sorted from blood. These receptor sequences come from a man aged 45 to 65 in good health.

This clonotype has only a few counts. The chain is built from TRBV6-6 and TRBJ2-4, with D maybe TRBD1 (5 bases). The V gene's germline CDR1 is MNHNY and CDR2 SVGAGI (reference sequence). V was cut by 1 base and J by 8 bases, with 9 bases left in between. This CDR3 has 13 residues. The CDR3 nucleotides read TGTGCCAGCAGTTACTTACAAGGGGACATTCAGTACTTC. As protein: CASSYLQGDIQYF.

This clonotype was observed a handful of times. The chain couples TRBV6-1 to TRBJ2-7; the D gene could be TRBD1 or TRBD2 (5 bases each). The germline V and J ends were trimmed by 6 bases and 4 bases, with 19 bases remaining between them. This CDR3 is built from 15 residues. In germline, CDR1 is MNHNS, CDR2 SASEGT. The CDR3 spells CASSSGRLEFYEQYF. DNA of the CDR3: TGTGCCAGCAGCTCGGGACGGCTGGAGTTTTACGAGCAGTACTTC.

This clonotype was seen more than once but under ten times. The rearrangement links TRBV28 to TRBJ2-1; D not resolved. The CDR3 covers 11 residues. Germline CDR1 MDHEN, CDR2 SYDVKM. CDR3 coding DNA: TGTGCTACTGGGTACTACAATGAGCAGTTCTTC. As protein: CATGYYNEQFF.

This clonotype was seen at least ten times. The chain couples TRBV12-3 or TRBV12-4 to TRBJ2-1, with unresolved D. The ends were cut back, 5 bases at V and 10 bases at J, with 12 bases in the middle. This CDR3 spans 12 amino acids. The CDR3 sequence: CASSPELYEQFF. The CDR3 region has the DNA TGTGCCAGCAGTCCCGAGTTATACGAGCAGTTCTTC.

A note on this clonotype: A much larger clone is a single base away; this may be a read error. The chain has TRBV7-2 and TRBJ2-7; TRBD1 agrees at 7 bases. The V gene end was trimmed by 8 bases and the J gene end by 5 bases; junction bases not matched to a gene: 12. The CDR3 is made up of 14 amino acids. Germline values: CDR1 SGHTA, CDR2 FQGNSA. This CDR3 reads CASCPRYRGDEQYF. CDR3 nucleotide sequence: TGTGCCAGCTGCCCCCGGTACAGGGGTGACGAGCAGTACTTC.